The entry below gives a single T cell receptor beta chain sequence along with its context. This clone has just a few counts. Its antigen target is currently unknown. No base-level quality is on record; no much larger clone is a single base apart. Focal radiation therapy combined with CTLA-4 blockade (ipilimumab) was tested in patients with chemo-refractory metastatic non-small-cell lung cancer. The CDR3 spans 16 residues, from the cysteine through the phenylalanine. Only the CDR3 region is kept as DNA, spanning 48 bases read in frame from base 1. V has 2 bases trimmed and J has 3 bases trimmed; junction bases matching no gene number 7. CDR1 SEHNR and CDR2 FQNEAQ are derived from the germline V gene (reference sequence). This sample stems from a study of radiotherapy plus CTLA-4 blockade in lung cancer (dated by TCRdb to between 2017 and 2018). In terms of the full investigation: Objective responses were observed in 18% of enrolled patients, and disease control was achieved in roughly 30%.

The full study reports these points: After treatment with radiotherapy and ipilimumab, TCR clones that came from tumors expanded in the peripheral blood. Increased serum interferon-beta after radiation, together with early dynamic changes in blood T cell clones, were reported to be the strongest predictors of response.

The library was generated by the immunoSEQ multiplex PCR assay. TCRdb stores this immuneACCESS table with in-frame sequences only. Part of the clones is absent; in the studies checked, under half of the shortfall reflects unresolved V genes, and no reason is known for the rest. For this sample there are 89,000 or so clones; approximately 78% appear just once. The ten most abundant clones make up under 4% of the sample. The sequenced sample was peripheral blood, obtained from a patient treated with radiotherapy plus ipilimumab. The V and J segments used are TRBV7-9 and TRBJ1-3, with 7 bases matching TRBD1. This TCR derives from a human donor with non-small cell lung cancer who had a partial response to radiotherapy plus ipilimumab. The CDR3 has the sequence CASSLTGGGFGNTIYF. At the DNA level, the sequence is TGTGCCAGCAGCTTAACAGGAGGGGGCTTTGGAAACACCATATATTTT.